This T cell receptor beta chain originates from a study of cytomegalovirus exposure and HLA in healthy donors. The wider study: Tens of millions of unique TCR sequences came from HLA-typed donors in an early release. Findings and limits, study-wide: Researchers had no immune exposure information except CMV serostatus available. Later work showed greater clonal expansion in HLA-associated TCR beta chains than in equally common others.

When sampled, the donors appeared nominally healthy, though they likely had unrecorded immune exposures. PCR involved 60 Vbeta and 13 Jbeta primers. TCRdb's copy holds only in-frame clones and misses some; the assay was immunoSEQ multiplex PCR. This sample has 150,000 to 200,000 clones, with around 78% found just once. About this clone itself: Its antigen is unknown.

Sample: PBMCs. The receptor was isolated from a woman aged 45-59 years in good health and CMV-seropositive.

The CDR3 coding sequence is TGCGCCAGCAGTCCAACCGGGACTTACACCGGGGAGCTGTTTTTT. This codes for CASSPTGTYTGELFF. The genes are TRBV5-1 and TRBJ2-2; D perhaps matches TRBD2 (6 bases). The germline gives CDR1 SGHRS, CDR2 YFSETQ. The CDR3 has 15 amino acids. V lost 5 bases to trimming and J lost 3 bases, with 14 bases between them.